The rows below give T cell receptor beta chains drawn from one sample of a study of blood T cell repertoires in COVID-19. TCRdb's copy holds only in-frame clones and misses some; the assay was immunoSEQ multiplex PCR. The data show over 50,000 clones, more than 85% seen once. Material: peripheral blood. Receptors originate from a man aged 50 to 59 with active COVID-19. CDR3s include the opening cysteine and the closing phenylalanine or tryptophan.

v_call cdr3_length cdr3_aa
TRBV15 16 CATSRVPGATGETQYF
TRBV7-2 11 CASSPRETQYF
TRBV6-6 23 CASSPFLGYWKVRTSGGPYEQYF
TRBV27 13 CASSPRFNTEAFF
TRBV6-6 15 CASIDSSYSNQPQHF
TRBV12-3/TRBV12-4 13 CASRLAGGGTQYF
TRBV27 14 CASSFLLDGNEQFF
TRBV28 16 CASSFSAGANTGELFF
TRBV5-3 14 CARSLEGRVETQYF
TRBV28 19 CASTGARLWGVGSGNTIYF
TRBV5-1 15 CACSTTSGGPDTQYF
TRBV13 16 CASSPTGALAAYEQYF
TRBV4-1 16 CASSHPGGGANYGYTF
TRBV16 12 CASSASYSEQFF
TRBV12-5 15 CASAASGTPYSPLHF
TRBV7-6 19 CASSLIPGTSGSGANVLTF
TRBV6-1 15 CASSEASGGTGELFF
TRBV2 14 CASSEFSGQETQYF
TRBV5-1 13 CASSLRELETQYF
TRBV27 18 CASSSPPLRSGSVYEQYF
TRBV4-1 15 CASSQQGTGAYEQYF
TRBV19 13 CASKLGGSGEQFF
TRBV19 11 CASRFGGEQFF
TRBV24-1 12 CATRKGGNGYTF
TRBV7-6 16 CASSPMAGTGMTEAFF
TRBV7-9 14 CASSFGQASYEQYF
TRBV2 11 CASSNRGEQFF
TRBV5-1 14 CASSSPGGGLGYTF
TRBV6-5 14 CAVLEKEGGYEQYF
TRBV5-4 15 CASSDPGGSGETQYF
TRBV5-4 15 CASSLGSGAAGTQYF
TRBV7-2 16 CASSLQPTGGGGQAFF
TRBV4-2 17 CASSFRLGSGVTYEQYF
TRBV6-5 14 CASTGTGYYNEQFF
TRBV4-1 15 CASSQDWPSGIEQFF
TRBV3-1/TRBV3-2 15 CASSQGLLGTGELFF
TRBV2 11 CASIKNTEAFF
TRBV6-4 13 CASSDGDYNEQFF
TRBV6-5 12 CASSPGGTEAFF
TRBV7-2 14 CASSFGGRVDEQFF
TRBV19 13 CASSIRATYEQYF
TRBV3-1/TRBV3-2 14 CASSPDRGLGEQYF